This T cell receptor (beta chain) was captured in a study of T cells after yellow fever vaccination. Whole-study findings and limits: Boosting was followed by the reappearance of most primary-vaccination clones (roughly 95% CD4, 70% to 90% CD8).

Many counts were recorded for this clonotype. Its antigen is not identified. TCRdb itself ran the 5' RACE reads through MiXCR, one entry per CDR3 protein. The sample includes 140,000 to 150,000 distinct CDR3 sequences, 5% to 8% of them seen just once. J was trimmed by 4 bases and V by 5 bases; bases with no gene match: 7. Looked up from germline, CDR1 is MDHEN and CDR2 is SYDVKM. This CDR3 is 15 amino acids long. The sample here was CD4+ T cells sorted from PBMCs, taken 10 days after the yellow fever booster vaccination. The TCR comes from a man aged 30 to 39 who received the YFV17D yellow fever vaccine. V usage is TRBV28 and J usage is TRBJ1-4, with 7 bases aligning to TRBD1. The CDR3 spells CASSEAGTVNEKLFF. CDR3 nucleotide sequence: TGTGCCAGCAGTGAAGCCGGGACAGTTAATGAAAAACTGTTTTTT.